The next 16 T cell receptor beta chains were all read from a single sample in a study of T cell responses to AZD1222 COVID-19 vaccine. Here immunoSEQ multiplex PCR was the method, and the copy in TCRdb shows in-frame clones only, minus some. This sample yields tens of thousands of clones, of which about four fifths are seen a single time; 20% to 30% belongs to the top ten. Sequences were derived from peripheral blood, sampled 28 days after the second AZD1222 dose. The source of these receptors is an adult who received the AZD1222 COVID-19 vaccine.

V gene TRBV5-8 combines with J gene TRBJ2-5, with 9 bases that match TRBD2. The V segment lost 0 bases and the J segment 2 bases; nucleotides outside the gene matches: 5. The CDR3 runs 16 residues. Germline V CDR1 and CDR2: SGHTS, YDEGEE. CDR3 loop: CASSLGASGTQETQYF. The CDR3 DNA follows: TGTGCCAGCAGCTTGGGAGCTAGCGGGACACAAGAGACCCAGTACTTC.

The chain combines TRBV28 with TRBJ1-5; perhaps TRBD1 as D (6 bases). CDR3 length: 14 residues. The V end was cut by 7 bases, the J end by 5 bases, with 15 bases between. CDR1 is MDHEN and CDR2 is SYDVKM in the germline V gene. CDR3 bases: TGTGCCAGCATCCGGGGGCGGGGGGATCAGCCCCAGCATTTT. It specifies CASIRGRGDQPQHF.

The chain couples TRBV4-3 to TRBJ1-1; D is undetermined. With 1 base removed from V and 2 bases from J, the gap between germline ends came to 5 bases. This CDR3 has 13 amino acids. Germline V gene lookup returns CDR1 LGHNA and CDR2 YSLEER. This CDR3 is CASSQGANTEAFF. The DNA for the CDR3 is TGCGCCAGCAGCCAAGGAGCCAACACTGAAGCTTTCTTT.

The V and J genes are TRBV7-2 and TRBJ1-3, with D perhaps matching TRBD1 (6 bases). The CDR3 has 16 residues. Per the germline V gene, CDR1 is SGHTA and CDR2 is FQGNSA. V was pared by 5 bases and J by 0 bases, with 14 bases between. The CDR3 DNA is TGTGCCAGCAGCGACCTACAGGGAAACTCTGGAAACACCATATATTTT. Translated: CASSDLQGNSGNTIYF.

The chain combines TRBV28 with TRBJ1-1; no clear D. The V and J ends lost 5 bases and 0 bases respectively, with 22 bases between them. The CDR3 has 18 residues. Germline CDR1 reads MDHEN; CDR2 reads SYDVKM. The CDR3 nucleotides are TGTGCCAGCAGTCGAGAACTCAGGCGCCAGTCGTTGAACACTGAAGCTTTCTTT. It yields the protein CASSRELRRQSLNTEAFF.

The chain employs TRBV3-1 (or the pseudogene TRBV3-2) and TRBJ1-1, with 8 bases identical to TRBD1. Trimming took 4 bases from V and 5 from J; bases not matched to a gene: 3. Per germline, CDR1 LGHDT and CDR2 YNNKEL (reference sequence). This CDR3 spans 13 amino acids. The CDR3 reads CASSRTGWTEAFF. CDR3 coding DNA: TGTGCCAGCAGCCGGACAGGGTGGACTGAAGCTTTCTTT.

The rearrangement joins TRBV7-3 to TRBJ1-1, with a possible D match to TRBD1 (6 bases). The CDR3 runs 13 residues. Germline CDR1 and CDR2: SGHTA and FQGTGA. Trimming took off 4 bases at V and 2 bases at J, with 8 bases between the two ends. Here the CDR3 DNA reads TGTGCCAGCAGCTCACAGGGAAACACTGAAGCTTTCTTT. As protein: CASSSQGNTEAFF.

This chain connects TRBV27 to TRBJ2-7, with 8 bases aligning to TRBD2. V shed 3 bases, J shed 2 bases, and the junction held 6 bases outside the gene matches. CDR1 is MNHEY, CDR2 SMNVEV, per germline (reference sequence). The CDR3 length is 15 residues. CDR3 bases: TGTGCCAGCAGTTTCACAACTAGCGGAGCCTACGAGCAGTACTTC. Translated, it gives CASSFTTSGAYEQYF.

This rearrangement joins TRBV21-1 to TRBJ1-1; the table names TRBD1, a call not compared with the DNA. TRBV21-1 is classified as a pseudogene. The CDR3 is 16 residues long. This CDR3 reads CASSKDTGARGTEAFF. DNA of the CDR3: TGTGCCAGCAGCAAAGATACCGGGGCGAGGGGGACTGAAGCTTTCTTT.

The rearrangement links TRBV19 to TRBJ1-1; D might be TRBD1 (5 bases). Germline values: CDR1 LNHDA, CDR2 SQIVND (reference sequence). The V and J ends lost 1 base and 4 bases respectively, with 7 bases between them. This CDR3 has 13 residues. Here the CDR3 DNA reads TGTGCCAGTAGTATAGGGGGGTCCACTGAAGCTTTCTTT. Its protein is CASSIGGSTEAFF.

This rearrangement joins TRBV20-1 to TRBJ2-3; D is uncertain. Germline V gives CDR1 DFQATT, CDR2 SNEGSKA (reference sequence). Trimming took off 3 bases at V and 1 base at J, with 11 bases between the two ends. The CDR3 is 14 amino acids. The CDR3 region has the DNA TGCAGTGCTAGTTCTGAACAGCGCACAGATACGCAGTATTTT. It is translated as CSASSEQRTDTQYF.

J is TRBJ1-5 and V is TRBV29-1, with D unresolved. Germline CDR1 is SQVTM and CDR2 is ANQGSEA. This CDR3 spans 13 amino acids. V was trimmed by 6 bases and J by 4 bases, leaving 13 bases between them. This CDR3 reads CSVLISGNQPQHF. CDR3 DNA sequence: TGCAGCGTGTTGATTTCGGGGAATCAGCCCCAGCATTTT.

V usage is TRBV2 and J usage is TRBJ1-1; D remains unclear. Between the trimmed V and J ends, which lost 8 bases and 2 bases, there was a span of 6 bases. This CDR3 comprises 11 residues. CDR1 is SNHLY and CDR2 is FYNNEI in the germline V gene. The CDR3 sequence is CASLENTEAFF. The DNA of the CDR3 is TGTGCCAGCCTAGAAAACACTGAAGCTTTCTTT.

The chain combines TRBV6-4 with TRBJ2-1, with 7 bases matching TRBD2. V dropped 6 bases and J dropped 6; count of bases not matched to a gene: 2. From germline, CDR1 is MRHNA and CDR2 SNTAGT. The CDR3 spans 12 residues. The CDR3 DNA is TGTGCCAGCAGAACTAGCGTCAATGAGCAGTTCTTC. Its translation: CASRTSVNEQFF.

V usage is TRBV9 and J usage is TRBJ1-1; D gene unclear. Trimming removed 1 base from V and 5 bases from J, with 9 bases in between. The germline V gene has CDR1 SGDLS and CDR2 YYNGEE. CDR3 size: 13 residues. CDR3 nucleotide sequence: TGTGCCAGCAGCGTATGGGGTGAGACTGAAGCTTTCTTT. The encoded protein is CASSVWGETEAFF.

The V gene is TRBV15, the J gene TRBJ2-7; 13 nucleotides line up with TRBD2. V lost 3 bases and J lost 5; bases outside the gene matches: 7. Germline CDR1 is LNHNV and CDR2 is YYDKDF (reference sequence). The CDR3 has 16 residues. The CDR3 region has the DNA TGTGCCACCAGCAGGGACACTAGCGGGGGGGACAACGAGCAGTACTTC. Residues: CATSRDTSGGDNEQYF.